The 3 T cell receptor beta chains given below trace back to one sample, sequenced in a study of blood T cell repertoires in COVID-19. Assay: immunoSEQ multiplex PCR; the TCRdb copy retains only in-frame clones and omits some. Of some 420,000 clones in the sample, approximately 92% were seen once. Sequenced sample: PBMCs or T cells enriched from blood (not recorded which). Receptors were obtained from a man aged 25-45 years who had recovered from COVID-19.

The CDR3 bases are TGCGCCAGCAGCCCCAGCCCCGGGGGAGGGAACACTGAAGCTTTCTTT. Translating gives CASSPSPGGGNTEAFF. The chain couples TRBV4-1 to TRBJ1-1, with D perhaps TRBD1 (5 bases). The CDR3 runs to 16 residues. Germline-derived CDR1 and CDR2 are MGHRA and YSYEKL. V was cut by 4 bases and J by 1 base, with 16 bases left in between.

The J gene is TRBJ1-2, the V gene TRBV28; TRBD1 matches at 9 bases. With 3 bases clipped from V and 0 bases from J, the junction kept 5 bases outside the gene matches. CDR1 MDHEN and CDR2 SYDVKM come from the germline V gene. The CDR3 is 16 amino acids. The CDR3 protein is CASSFMTGGTNYGYTF. The CDR3 coding sequence is TGTGCCAGCAGTTTTATGACAGGGGGAACTAACTATGGCTACACCTTC.

In this sample, this clone turned up a few times. The chain combines TRBV30 with TRBJ1-5; D perhaps matches TRBD1 (5 bases). CDR3 length: 15 amino acids. Germline lookup yields CDR1 GTSNPN and CDR2 SVGIG (reference sequence). The ends were cut back, 3 bases at V and 3 bases at J, with 15 bases in the middle. Here the CDR3 reads CAWSEKGLNNQPQHF. The CDR3, as DNA: TGTGCCTGGAGCGAAAAGGGGCTGAACAATCAGCCCCAGCATTTT.